These T cell receptor beta chains were read from a single sample in a study of Ad26.COV2.S vaccination and SARS-CoV-2 variants. Profiling relied on immunoSEQ multiplex PCR, and the TCRdb table lists in-frame clones only, not all of them. In the table there are 400,000 to 450,000 clones, 90% of which are singletons. Sample: peripheral blood, taken in a trial of Ad26.COV2.S vaccine versus placebo. The receptors here all came from a person between 18 and 65 years old who received the Ad26.COV2.S COVID-19 vaccine or a placebo. Each CDR3 is given with its conserved first and last residue. The D gene is left open where the match is weak. Not all rows give a size; the values are once, few, many and, for expanded clones, a class.

TRBD2	TRBV6-2/TRBV6-3	.	15	TRBJ2-7	TGTGCCAGCAGTTACGCGACTAGCGGTACCTACGAGCAGTACTTC	CASSYATSGTYEQYF
.	TRBV6-2/TRBV6-3	.	14	TRBJ2-7	TGTGCCAGCAGTTACGCAGGGAGCCTCTACGAGCAGTACTTC	CASSYAGSLYEQYF
TRBD1	TRBV6-5	.	15	TRBJ1-2	TGTGCCAGCAGTCCGGACAGGGGGGCTAACTATGGCTACACCTTC	CASSPDRGANYGYTF
TRBD2	TRBV30	once	16	TRBJ2-7	TGTGCCTGGAGCGCGGGAGACCGCGTGGCTCGGGTCGAGCAGTACTTC	CAWSAGDRVARVEQYF
.	TRBV6-2/TRBV6-3	.	18	TRBJ2-2	TGTGCCAGCAGTTACCCCCTGGGGGGACGGAAGAACACCGGGGAGCTGTTTTTT	CASSYPLGGRKNTGELFF
.	TRBV6-2/TRBV6-3	.	15	TRBJ2-5	TGTGCCAGCAGTTACGATTATGGGGGAGTAGAGACCCAGTACTTC	CASSYDYGGVETQYF
TRBD1	TRBV19	.	12	TRBJ1-5	TGTGCCAGTAGTATAGTAGGGACAGCGTCACATTTT	CASSIVGTASHF
TRBD2	TRBV27	.	15	TRBJ2-3	TGTGCCAGCAGGGGCGGGACTAGCGGCACAGATACGCAGTATTTT	CASRGGTSGTDTQYF
.	TRBV28	.	14	TRBJ1-5	TGTGCCAGCAGTTTTCGGGGGAGCAATCAGCCCCAGCATTTT	CASSFRGSNQPQHF
TRBD2	TRBV25-1	.	15	TRBJ2-5	TGTGCCAGCAGTGAGGGACTAGCGGGTTGGGAGACCCAGTACTTC	CASSEGLAGWETQYF
.	TRBV4-1	.	14	TRBJ2-2	TGCGCCAGCAGCCCCCCCAGGGCTGGCGGGGAGCTGTTTTTT	CASSPPRAGGELFF
.	TRBV6-6	.	16	TRBJ2-2	TGTGCCAGCAGTTACTCGGGAGGAAGAAACACCGGGGAGCTGTTTTTT	CASSYSGGRNTGELFF
.	TRBV28	few	12	TRBJ2-4	TGTGCCAGTGGACTAGCCAAAAACATTCAGTACTTC	CASGLAKNIQYF
.	TRBV28	.	15	TRBJ2-1	TGTGCCAGCCGAACCGGAGCGAGCTCCTACAATGAGCAGTTCTTC	CASRTGASSYNEQFF
.	TRBV30	few	11	TRBJ2-7	TGTGCCTGGAGTTCGAGGGTGTCCCAGTACTTC	CAWSSRVSQYF
.	TRBV6-6	.	13	TRBJ2-2	TGTGCCAGCAGTCGGAAGGACACCGGGGAGCTGTTTTTT	CASSRKDTGELFF
.	TRBV7-9	.	15	TRBJ2-5	TGTGCCAGCAGCTTGTCTGGGACTCCTGAAGAGACCCAGTACTTC	CASSLSGTPEETQYF
.	TRBV4-3	.	14	TRBJ2-3	TGCGCCAGCAGCCAATCGGGACTCACAGATACGCAGTATTTT	CASSQSGLTDTQYF
.	TRBV7-6	once	14	TRBJ1-3	TGTGCCAGCAGCTTAGGTCCCTCTGGAAACACCATATATTTT	CASSLGPSGNTIYF
.	TRBV7-9	.	17	TRBJ2-2	TGTGCCAGCAGCTTCCGCGTAGGCAGGGTTCACACCGGGGAGCTGTTTTTT	CASSFRVGRVHTGELFF
TRBD2	TRBV7-2	.	14	TRBJ2-7	TGTGCCAGCAGCATGGGACTAATCGGATACGAGCAGTACTTC	CASSMGLIGYEQYF
TRBD2	TRBV11-2	.	16	TRBJ2-5	TGTGCCAGCAGCTTACTCTTAGCGGGAGGGCCGGAGACCCAGTACTTC	CASSLLLAGGPETQYF
.	TRBV27	.	14	TRBJ2-3	TGTGCCAGCAGTTTTACACATAGCACAGATACGCAGTATTTT	CASSFTHSTDTQYF
.	TRBV7-8	.	13	TRBJ2-7	TGTGCCAGCAGCTTAGACTTGATCCACGAGCAGTACTTC	CASSLDLIHEQYF
.	TRBV20-1	.	11	TRBJ2-2	TGCAGTGTCACCCGAACCGGGGAGCTGTTTTTT	CSVTRTGELFF
.	TRBV11-3	once	15	TRBJ2-7	TGTGCCAGCAGCCCCGGATCGGGAGCCGGCTACGAGCAGTACTTC	CASSPGSGAGYEQYF
TRBD2	TRBV11-2	.	16	TRBJ2-4	TGTGCCAGCAGCTGGTGGGGGGGACTAGCCAAAAACATTCAGTACTTC	CASSWWGGLAKNIQYF
.	TRBV5-1	.	18	TRBJ2-3	TGCGCCAGCAGGTTGAGGTACGAGACATACACGGTGGCAGATACGCAGTATTTT	CASRLRYETYTVADTQYF
.	TRBV29-1	.	9	TRBJ1-1	TGCAGCGTTGAACAAGGGACTTTCTTT	CSVEQGTFF
.	TRBV27	few	14	TRBJ2-2	TGTGCCAGCAGACAAACCTTTAACACCGGGGAGCTGTTTTTT	CASRQTFNTGELFF
TRBD2	TRBV7-2	.	18	TRBJ2-1	TGTGCCAGCAGCCCGGGGGGTAACAGACGGAGCTCCTACAATGAGCAGTTCTTC	CASSPGGNRRSSYNEQFF
.	TRBV11-2	.	12	TRBJ1-5	TGTGCCAGCAGCTTACCTGGGGGGCCCCAGCATTTT	CASSLPGGPQHF
.	TRBV5-6	.	12	TRBJ1-5	TGTGCCAGCAGCTTAGCGGGGGTGCCCCAGCATTTT	CASSLAGVPQHF
.	TRBV29-1	.	13	TRBJ2-2	TGCAGCGTTGAACGTCGAGACACCGGGGAGCTGTTTTTT	CSVERRDTGELFF